The 26 T cell receptor beta chains given below trace back to one sample, sequenced in a study of blood T cell repertoires in COVID-19. The repertoire was sequenced with immunoSEQ multiplex PCR; TCRdb's copy has only in-frame clones and lacks some. The repertoire includes 250,000 to 350,000 clones, around 90% of them detected once, and approximately 2% sits in the top ten. What was sequenced was PBMCs or T cells enriched from blood (not recorded which). The receptor set was obtained from a woman aged 60-75 years in a cohort exposed to, infected with or recovered from COVID-19 (not recorded which).

The CDR3 sequence: CATSRVSTATNEKLFF. The CDR3 DNA sequence: TGTGCCACCAGCAGAGTATCTACAGCAACTAATGAAAAACTGTTTTTT. The chain joins TRBV15 to TRBJ1-4; D unresolved. The germline CDR1 and CDR2 sequences are LNHNV and YYDKDF (reference sequence). This CDR3 has 16 amino acids. V lost 1 base to trimming and J lost 0 bases, with 9 bases between them.

This clone is a singleton in its sample. The chain recombines TRBV19 with TRBJ2-1; TRBD2 matches at 8 bases. This CDR3 spans 16 amino acids. CDR1 is LNHDA, CDR2 SQIVND, per germline (reference sequence). The J segment lost 7 bases and the V segment lost 3 bases, leaving 11 bases of the junction unmatched. CDR3: CASSIRLAPRGNEQFF. DNA of the CDR3: TGTGCCAGTAGTATCCGACTAGCGCCCCGGGGAAATGAGCAGTTCTTC. Looking up the rest from reference TRBV19 and TRBJ2-1 gives the full variable domain: DGGITQSPKYLFRKEGQNVTLSCEQNLNHDAMYWYRQDPGQGLRLIYYSQIVNDFQKGDIAEGYSVSREKKESFPLTVTSAQKNPTAFYLCASSIRLAPRGNEQFFGPGTRLTVL.

The V gene is TRBV11-2, the J gene TRBJ2-3; D unclear. Germline CDR1 reads SGHAT; CDR2 reads FQNNGV. V shed 2 bases and J shed 2 bases, with 8 bases lying between them. This CDR3 spans 14 amino acids. The CDR3: CASSLYPDTDTQYF. The CDR3 nucleotides are TGTGCCAGCAGCTTATATCCAGACACAGATACGCAGTATTTT.

This rearrangement joins TRBV29-1 to TRBJ1-2, with D uncertain. Trimming cost V 0 bases and J 7 bases, with 21 bases left between them. This CDR3 is built from 16 residues. Germline CDR1 is SQVTM and CDR2 is ANQGSEA. CDR3 bases: TGCAGCGTTGAAGATTGGGTAGGCGGTAGACCCTTTGGCTACACCTTC. Protein sequence: CSVEDWVGGRPFGYTF.

The V gene is TRBV24-1, the J gene TRBJ2-5; a weak D match, TRBD2 (5 bases). This CDR3 has 15 amino acids. Trimming removed 5 bases at V and 0 bases at J, with 12 bases between. CDR1 KGHDR and CDR2 SFDVKD come from the germline V gene. The CDR3 protein is CATSATLVDQETQYF. The CDR3 bases are TGTGCCACCAGTGCCACACTAGTTGACCAAGAGACCCAGTACTTC.

CDR3 bases: TGCGCCAGCAGCCGGACGACAGGGGACTATGGCTACACCTTC. It codes for CASSRTTGDYGYTF. The chain employs TRBV5-1 and TRBJ1-2; 8 nucleotides agree with TRBD1. Looked up from germline, CDR1 is SGHRS and CDR2 is YFSETQ. Trimming cost V 4 bases and J 3 bases; bases outside gene matches: 5. The CDR3 totals 14 residues.

V is TRBV6-2 or TRBV6-3 and J is TRBJ1-1; D ambiguous. This CDR3 is built from 16 residues. V lost 4 bases to trimming and J lost 1 base, with 16 bases between them. The germline CDR1 and CDR2 sequences are MNHEY and SVGEGT. CDR3 region: CASSSLERVRNTEAFF. The CDR3 DNA follows: TGTGCCAGCAGTTCCCTGGAGAGGGTAAGGAACACTGAAGCTTTCTTT.

V is TRBV4-3 and J is TRBJ2-7, with D maybe TRBD2 (6 bases). CDR1 LGHNA and CDR2 YSLEER come from the germline V gene. V was clipped by 1 base and J by 2 bases, with 12 bases between them. This CDR3 has 15 residues. The CDR3 DNA reads as TGCGCCAGCAGCCAAGGGCCTAGCGAAACCTACGAGCAGTACTTC. It translates to CASSQGPSETYEQYF.

The CDR3 sequence is CASSEGGRAQHF. Here the CDR3 DNA reads TGTGCCAGCAGTGAAGGGGGGAGGGCCCAGCATTTT. The rearrangement links TRBV6-1 to TRBJ1-5; a possible D gene is TRBD1 (5 bases). The CDR3 is 12 residues long. Trimming took 1 base from V and 11 from J, leaving 9 bases between them. Germline V gene sequence: CDR1 MNHNS, CDR2 SASEGT.

This chain joins TRBV7-3 and TRBJ2-7; 9 bases fit TRBD1. The germline V gene has CDR1 SGHTA and CDR2 FQGTGA. The CDR3 is made up of 15 amino acids. After removal of 6 bases from V and 2 bases from J, the junction contained 8 bases not matched to a gene. This chain's CDR3 is CASSSGTGNTYEQYF. CDR3 nucleotide sequence: TGTGCCAGCAGTTCCGGGACAGGGAATACCTACGAGCAGTACTTC.

CDR3 region: CASTRQGGSSGANVLTF. Here the CDR3 DNA reads TGTGCCAGTACCAGACAGGGGGGGAGCTCTGGGGCCAACGTCCTGACTTTC. This chain joins TRBV19 and TRBJ2-6, with 9 nucleotides matching TRBD1. Germline trimming cut 7 bases from V and 0 bases from J; bases unmatched to any gene: 7. Looked up from germline, CDR1 is LNHDA and CDR2 is SQIVND (reference sequence). The CDR3 is 17 amino acids.

This clone was picked up one time. This chain connects TRBV7-2 to TRBJ1-3, with D tentatively TRBD1 (6 bases). Germline V CDR1 and CDR2: SGHTA, FQGNSA. This CDR3 comprises 15 residues. V lost 4 bases to trimming and J lost 4 bases, with 14 bases between them. In nucleotides, the CDR3 is TGTGCCAGCAGCTCCAGCGGGGGGCCGGGAAACACCATATATTTT. Its protein is CASSSSGGPGNTIYF.

There are a few counts of this clone. The chain uses TRBV7-3 and TRBJ1-1; the D gene is possibly TRBD1 (5 bases). This CDR3 comprises 14 residues. Per germline, CDR1 SGHTA and CDR2 FQGTGA. Trimming shortened V by 5 bases and J by 4 bases, and 14 bases separated the two germline ends. The CDR3 region is CASSLDAGGTEAFF. CDR3 bases: TGTGCCAGCAGCCTTGACGCGGGGGGCACTGAAGCTTTCTTT. Drawing the rest from reference TRBV7-3 and TRBJ1-1, the complete variable domain is GAGVSQTPSNKVTEKGKYVELRCDPISGHTALYWYRQSLGQGPEFLIYFQGTGAADDSGLPNDRFFAVRPEGSVSTLKIQRTERGDSAVYLCASSLDAGGTEAFFGQGTRLTVV.

The chain employs TRBV28 and TRBJ1-2; 9 bases map to TRBD1. The CDR3 loop spans 13 amino acids. After removal of 6 bases from V and 5 bases from J, the junction contained 4 bases not matched to a gene. Per the germline V gene, CDR1 is MDHEN and CDR2 is SYDVKM. CDR3 nucleotides: TGTGCCAGCAGACGCGACAGGGGGTATGGCTACACCTTC. Its translation is CASRRDRGYGYTF.

The rearrangement links TRBV15 to TRBJ2-7; 8 bases are a match to TRBD2. The V and J ends lost 1 base and 0 bases, in that order; junction bases with no gene match: 2. The germline gives CDR1 LNHNV, CDR2 YYDKDF (reference sequence). CDR3 size: 15 residues. The CDR3: CATSRGSGSSYEQYF. DNA for the CDR3: TGTGCCACCAGCAGAGGAAGCGGGAGCTCCTACGAGCAGTACTTC.

This sequence joins TRBV30 and TRBJ1-1; a possible D gene is TRBD1 (6 bases). The CDR3 has 13 residues. Trimming removed 2 bases from V and 4 bases from J, with 11 bases in between. Per germline, CDR1 GTSNPN and CDR2 SVGIG (reference sequence). The CDR3 here is CAWSKGGVTEAFF. CDR3 DNA sequence: TGTGCCTGGAGTAAAGGGGGAGTCACTGAAGCTTTCTTT.

This chain uses TRBV18 with TRBJ1-1; D remains ambiguous. V lost 0 bases and J 0 bases, leaving 5 bases between the germline ends. This CDR3 contains 14 residues. From germline, CDR1 is KGHSH and CDR2 LQKENI. The CDR3 protein is CASSPPSVNTEAFF. The CDR3 DNA reads TGTGCCAGCTCACCACCCTCGGTGAACACTGAAGCTTTCTTT.

The V and J genes are TRBV7-2 and TRBJ1-1, with D perhaps matching TRBD1 (5 bases). The CDR3 covers 13 residues. CDR1 and CDR2 from the germline V gene are SGHTA and FQGNSA. Trimming removed 5 bases at V and 5 bases at J, with 12 bases between. The CDR3 sequence: CASSLQGFTEAFF. The CDR3 DNA sequence: TGTGCCAGCAGCCTCCAGGGTTTTACTGAAGCTTTCTTT.

V is TRBV18 and J is TRBJ2-1; 10 bases align to TRBD2. The trim removed 8 bases at V and 7 bases at J, leaving 14 bases unmatched. The CDR3 extends over 16 amino acids. Germline CDR1 reads KGHSH; CDR2 reads LQKENI. The CDR3 loop is CASVDGLADPGNEQFF. The CDR3 DNA sequence: TGTGCCAGCGTCGACGGACTAGCGGATCCTGGGAATGAGCAGTTCTTC.

V is TRBV11-2 and J is TRBJ2-7, with 8 bases identical to TRBD1. Losses at the gene ends were 3 bases for V and 0 bases for J; bases not matched to a gene: 7. Germline V gives CDR1 SGHAT, CDR2 FQNNGV. The CDR3 has 16 residues. CDR3 coding DNA: TGTGCCAGCAGCTTCCTGGACAGGGTGGTCTCCTACGAGCAGTACTTC. It codes for CASSFLDRVVSYEQYF.

This chain joins TRBV27 and TRBJ2-1; D is possibly TRBD1 (5 bases). The CDR3 is made up of 15 amino acids. V lost 6 bases and J lost 4, with 16 bases in between. The germline V gene has CDR1 MNHEY and CDR2 SMNVEV (reference sequence). This CDR3 is CASSRVTVYYNEQFF. The CDR3 DNA reads as TGTGCCAGCAGCCGGGTGACAGTCTATTACAATGAGCAGTTCTTC.

The rearrangement uses TRBV9 and TRBJ2-1; 7 bases fit TRBD2. V shed 0 bases, J shed 4 bases, and the junction held 4 bases outside the gene matches. Germline V gene sequence: CDR1 SGDLS, CDR2 YYNGEE. The CDR3 has 15 residues. CDR3 DNA sequence: TGTGCCAGCAGCGTAGAGCCTAGCGGATACAATGAGCAGTTCTTC. This codes for CASSVEPSGYNEQFF.

The J gene is TRBJ2-1, the V gene TRBV12-2; the table names TRBD2, a call not compared with the DNA. TRBV12-2 is designated a pseudogene. The CDR3 sequence is 17 residues long. The CDR3, as DNA: TGTGCAAGTCGCTTAGGGACTAGCGGGAGGGCCTTCCATGAGCAGTTCTTC. It yields the protein CASRLGTSGRAFHEQFF.

The genes are TRBV27 and TRBJ2-3; the D gene is possibly TRBD1 (6 bases). Trimming cost V 3 bases and J 1 base, with 11 bases left between them. This CDR3 is built from 15 residues. From germline, CDR1 is MNHEY and CDR2 SMNVEV (reference sequence). CDR3 bases: TGTGCCAGCAGTTTTGGACAGACACGCACAGATACGCAGTATTTT. It is translated as CASSFGQTRTDTQYF.

The V gene is TRBV9, the J gene TRBJ2-3, with D tentatively TRBD1 or TRBD2 (10 bases each). The CDR3 spans 21 residues. V gave up 4 bases and J gave up 2 bases, with 32 bases separating them. Germline lookup yields CDR1 SGDLS and CDR2 YYNGEE. CDR3 DNA: TGTGCCAGCAGCTCCTTACCCGGGACAGGGGCTACTAGCGGGGACACAGATACGCAGTATTTT. Protein: CASSSLPGTGATSGDTDTQYF.

The chain uses TRBV6-5 and TRBJ1-3; 7 bases fit TRBD1. Losses at the gene ends were 5 bases for V and 4 bases for J; bases not matched to a gene: 5. The CDR3 contains 14 residues. Germline values: CDR1 MNHEY, CDR2 SVGAGI. The CDR3 DNA sequence: TGTGCCAGCAGTAACCCGGGACAGGGAAACACCATATATTTT. Translating gives CASSNPGQGNTIYF.